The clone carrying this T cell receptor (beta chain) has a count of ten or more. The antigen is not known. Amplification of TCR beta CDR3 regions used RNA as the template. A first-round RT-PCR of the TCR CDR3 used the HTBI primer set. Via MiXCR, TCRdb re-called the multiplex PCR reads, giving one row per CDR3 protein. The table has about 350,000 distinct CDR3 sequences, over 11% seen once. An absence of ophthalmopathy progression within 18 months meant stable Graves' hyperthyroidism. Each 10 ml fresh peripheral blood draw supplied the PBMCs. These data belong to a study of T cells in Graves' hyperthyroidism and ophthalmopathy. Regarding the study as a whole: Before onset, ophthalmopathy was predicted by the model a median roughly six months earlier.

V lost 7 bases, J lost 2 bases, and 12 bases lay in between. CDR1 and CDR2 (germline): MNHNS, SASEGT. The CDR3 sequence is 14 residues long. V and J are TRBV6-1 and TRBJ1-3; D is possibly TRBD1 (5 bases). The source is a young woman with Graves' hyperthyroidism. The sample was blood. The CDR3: CASIAGTAGNTIYF. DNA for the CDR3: TGTGCCAGCATTGCCGGGACTGCTGGAAACACCATATATTTT.